This TCR beta chain comes out of a study of cytomegalovirus exposure and HLA in healthy donors. General study points: Earlier analysis found most TCR beta V segments productive about 90% or about 30% of the time. Donors were assumed by presence/absence analyses to have roughly uniform sequencing depth.

Concerning this clone itself: Antigen specificity is unknown.

The PCR ran on 60 Vbeta and 13 Jbeta primers. Profiled with immunoSEQ multiplex PCR; TCRdb holds only in-frame clones, not every one. Altogether some 220,000 clones are present, roughly 79% being singletons, with the ten largest covering roughly 0.58%. Trimming stripped 3 bases from V and 1 base from J, with 6 bases between. The germline V gene encodes CDR1 LNHDA and CDR2 SQIVND (reference sequence). The CDR3 consists of 13 residues. The chain carries TRBV19 and TRBJ1-1, with D possibly matching TRBD1 (5 bases). This clonotype originated in a woman in her 40s in good health and CMV-seronegative. The sequencing sample was made of PBMCs. The CDR3 spells CASSMQGNTEAFF. In DNA form, the CDR3 reads TGTGCCAGTAGTATGCAGGGGAACACTGAAGCTTTCTTT.